This entry lists 27 T cell receptor beta chains sequenced from one sample in a study of blood T cells in healthy people across ages. It was with a sample-barcoded 5' primer and a J-beta primer mix that a second PCR of about 6 to 11 cycles was run. TCRdb reanalysed the 5' RACE reads using MiXCR and keeps one entry per CDR3 protein. In the table there are 650,000 or so distinct CDR3 sequences, 52% of which are singletons. Sequenced sample: blood. The source of these receptors is an elderly woman in good health.

This clonotype occurred a few times. The chain uses TRBV7-2 and TRBJ1-2, with D possibly matching TRBD1 (5 bases). The V gene lost 5 bases and the J gene lost 13 bases, with 23 bases spanning the gap. Germline CDR1 and CDR2: SGHTA and FQGNSA. CDR3 length: 14 residues. CDR3 sequence (DNA): TGTGCCAGCAGCCCGGGTGGTTGGTCCCAGAGGGGCACCTTC. Protein: CASSPGGWSQRGTF.

This clonotype was seen a handful of times. A read error may explain this, as a much larger clone is one base away. The V gene is TRBV29-1, the J gene TRBJ1-2; D remains unclear. Per the germline V gene, CDR1 is SQVTM and CDR2 is ANQGSEA. V lost 4 bases to trimming and J lost 3 bases, with 9 bases between them. The CDR3 length is 12 residues. The CDR3 here is CSVGRFYYGYTF. The CDR3 DNA is TGCAGCGTTGGCAGGTTCTACTATGGCTACACCTTC.

As to this clonotype: Just one base apart from a much larger clone, this may be a read error. This chain links TRBV5-1 with TRBJ2-5, with 9 nucleotides matching TRBD2. Per the germline V gene, CDR1 is SGHRS and CDR2 is YFSETQ. The CDR3 sequence is 18 residues long. This CDR3 reads CVSSLVLAGNSLQETQYF. CDR3 in DNA: TGCGTCAGCAGCTTAGTCCTAGCGGGAAATAGTTTACAAGAGACCCAGTACTTC.

This clonotype has just a few counts. The V call is TRBV29-1, the J call TRBJ2-1; the match to TRBD2 covers 8 bases. The trim removed 7 bases at V and 7 bases at J, leaving 6 bases unmatched. The CDR3 has 12 amino acids. Looked up from germline, CDR1 is SQVTM and CDR2 is ANQGSEA. This chain's CDR3 is CSGGLAANEQFF. The CDR3 DNA sequence: TGCAGCGGCGGACTAGCCGCTAATGAGCAGTTCTTC.

The rearrangement uses TRBV5-1 and TRBJ2-2; TRBD2 matches at 7 bases. The CDR3 has 16 residues. Trimming took 1 base from V and 8 from J; bases not matched to a gene: 11. Germline V gene data show CDR1 as SGHRS and CDR2 as YFSETQ. As DNA, the CDR3 is TGCGCCAGCAGCTTGACGGGACTATATCCGGCTGGGGAGCTGTTTTTT. Amino acids: CASSLTGLYPAGELFF. Complete variable domain (other parts from reference TRBV5-1 and TRBJ2-2): KAGVTQTPRYLIKTRGQQVTLSCSPISGHRSVSWYQQTPGQGLQFLFEYFSETQRNKGNFPGRFSGRQFSNSRSEMNVSTLELGDSALYLCASSLTGLYPAGELFFGEGSRLTVL.

CDR3 region: CASSVPKRLPEVHAQYF. The CDR3, as DNA: TGTGCCAGCAGCGTCCCCAAAAGACTGCCCGAAGTGCACGCGCAGTACTTC. The chain couples TRBV9 to TRBJ2-7; D is unresolved. The germline V gene has CDR1 SGDLS and CDR2 YYNGEE. The CDR3 is made up of 17 amino acids. Between the trimmed V and J ends, which lost 2 bases and 9 bases, there was a span of 27 bases.

CDR3 loop: CASSDLFYGYTF. The CDR3 coding sequence is TGTGCCAGCAGTGACCTCTTCTATGGCTACACCTTC. This sequence joins TRBV25-1 and TRBJ1-2; the D is unclear. Trimming pared 3 bases from V and 4 bases from J, leaving 6 bases between. Germline lookup yields CDR1 MGHDK and CDR2 SYGVNS. The CDR3 length is 12 residues.

This clonotype was recorded many times. The CDR3 reads CASSWADTDTQYF. The CDR3 nucleotides are TGTGCCAGCAGCTGGGCGGACACAGATACGCAGTATTTT. The chain employs TRBV7-3 and TRBJ2-3; D not certain. Germline-derived CDR1 and CDR2 are SGHTA and FQGTGA. This CDR3 is built from 13 residues. Trimming shortened V by 4 bases and J by 2 bases, and 7 bases separated the two germline ends.

This clonotype came up many times. The rearrangement links TRBV7-4 to TRBJ1-5; D not resolved. The CDR3 extends over 15 amino acids. Trimming cost V 7 bases and J 0 bases, with 13 bases left between them. Per germline, CDR1 SGHVT and CDR2 SQSDAQ. DNA for the CDR3: TGTGCCAGCACCCGAACAAAGAATAGCAATCAGCCCCAGCATTTT. Its protein product is CASTRTKNSNQPQHF.

In the case of this clonotype: A much larger clone lies one base from this, so it may be a read error. The chain uses TRBV6-6 and TRBJ1-5; no clear D gene. V was cut by 2 bases and J by 8 bases, with 7 bases left in between. Per germline, CDR1 MNHNY and CDR2 SVGAGI (reference sequence). This CDR3 is 12 amino acids long. The CDR3: CASSYLFKPQHF. The CDR3 region has the DNA TGTGCCAGCAGTTACCTCTTCAAGCCCCAGCATTTT.

This chain links TRBV27 with TRBJ2-1; D is unresolved. This CDR3 is built from 17 residues. Germline V gene lookup returns CDR1 MNHEY and CDR2 SMNVEV (reference sequence). V was cut by 5 bases and J by 8 bases, with 25 bases left in between. The CDR3 DNA reads as TGTGCCAGCAGTCCCTCCGATTCGCGAGCAGGAGTCGATGAGCAGTTCTTC. It specifies CASSPSDSRAGVDEQFF.

CDR3 amino acids: CASGPSALYGYTF. DNA of the CDR3: TGTGCCAGCGGGCCTTCGGCTCTCTATGGCTACACCTTC. V usage is TRBV12-3 or TRBV12-4 and J usage is TRBJ1-2; no clear D. The CDR3 is made up of 13 amino acids. Trimming took 8 bases from V and 4 from J, leaving 14 bases between them.

A few counts support this clonotype. The chain combines TRBV7-9 with TRBJ2-1, with 11 bases aligning to TRBD2. This CDR3 is built from 17 residues. J lost 3 bases, V lost 0 bases, and 4 bases had no gene match. CDR1 and CDR2 from the germline V gene are SEHNR and FQNEAQ (reference sequence). The CDR3 protein is CASSLAGTSGFYNEQFF. Written as DNA, the CDR3 is TGTGCCAGCAGCTTAGCCGGGACTAGCGGTTTCTACAATGAGCAGTTCTTC.

The chain uses TRBV2 and TRBJ2-1; D call uncertain. The length of the CDR3 is 13 residues. Germline V CDR1 and CDR2: SNHLY, FYNNEI. V was shortened by 5 bases and J by 4 bases, with 9 bases between the two germline ends. CDR3 in DNA: TGTGCCAGCAGTATCGAGGATTACAATGAGCAGTTCTTC. Protein: CASSIEDYNEQFF.

The chain carries TRBV29-1 and TRBJ2-7; D might be TRBD2 (5 bases). TRBJ2-5 explains the end of the DNA better; the J call may be wrong. Germline V lookup: CDR1 SQVTM, CDR2 ANQGSEA. There are 12 residues in the CDR3. CDR3 loop: CSVEAGWGTQYF. CDR3 sequence (DNA): TGCAGCGTTGAAGCGGGGTGGGGGACCCAGTACTTC.

The chain links TRBV30 to TRBJ1-1, with a tentative D call TRBD1 (5 bases). There are 17 residues in the CDR3. Germline V gene data show CDR1 as GTSNPN and CDR2 as SVGIG (reference sequence). Trimming took off 3 bases at V and 4 bases at J, with 24 bases between the two ends. The CDR3 coding sequence is TGTGCCTGGAGCCGCCTTACCCCGCGACAGTCGGGCACTGAAGCTTTCTTT. It translates to CAWSRLTPRQSGTEAFF.

This clonotype has at least ten counts. This chain links TRBV7-3 with TRBJ2-5; a possible D gene is TRBD2 (5 bases). Trimming left V 4 bases short and J 3 bases short, with 9 bases between. In germline, CDR1 is SGHTA, CDR2 FQGTGA. The CDR3 runs 13 residues. The CDR3 bases are TGTGCCAGCAGCTACGGACTCAAAGAGACCCAGTACTTC. This sequence encodes CASSYGLKETQYF.

V is TRBV9 and J is TRBJ1-6; maybe TRBD1 (6 bases). V lost 4 bases, J lost 0 bases, and 20 bases lay in between. This CDR3 is built from 19 residues. Germline CDR1 is SGDLS and CDR2 is YYNGEE. DNA of the CDR3: TGTGCCAGCAGCACCATACCCCGGGACATGAGCTCCTATAATTCACCCCTCCACTTT. Amino acid sequence: CASSTIPRDMSSYNSPLHF.

The chain joins TRBV7-9 to TRBJ1-1; D is unclear. The CDR3 sequence is 16 residues long. With 1 base removed from V and 2 bases from J, the gap between germline ends came to 14 bases. The germline V gene has CDR1 SEHNR and CDR2 FQNEAQ (reference sequence). CDR3 region: CASSLETSVFNTEAFF. The DNA of the CDR3 is TGTGCCAGCAGCTTAGAAACCTCAGTCTTCAACACTGAAGCTTTCTTT.

The chain links TRBV5-1 to TRBJ2-1; D not resolved. This CDR3 has 15 amino acids. CDR1 SGHRS and CDR2 YFSETQ come from the germline V gene. Trimming took off 0 bases at V and 4 bases at J, with 11 bases between the two ends. The CDR3 nucleotides read TGCGCCAGCAGCTTGGCTTCGCAAACTTACAATGAGCAGTTCTTC. Its translation: CASSLASQTYNEQFF.

The chain links TRBV28 to TRBJ1-5, with D possibly TRBD1 on 5 matching bases. The CDR3 totals 15 residues. Germline assignment: CDR1 MDHEN and CDR2 SYDVKM. The ends were cut back, 1 base at V and 4 bases at J, with 11 bases in the middle. The CDR3 sequence is CASSLLGTQNQPQHF. The CDR3 DNA is TGTGCCAGCAGTTTATTGGGGACCCAAAATCAGCCCCAGCATTTT.

As DNA, the CDR3 is TGTGCCAGCCTCGACGCAGGGGACTATGGCTACACCTTC. Its translation: CASLDAGDYGYTF. This chain joins TRBV18 and TRBJ1-2; possibly TRBD1 for D (6 bases). CDR1 is KGHSH, CDR2 LQKENI, per germline. Trimming shortened V by 8 bases and J by 3 bases, and 13 bases separated the two germline ends. The CDR3 length is 13 residues.

This clonotype has a count of ten or more. V usage is TRBV4-2 and J usage is TRBJ1-5; TRBD1 agrees at 9 bases. The CDR3 is made up of 16 amino acids. The J segment lost 2 bases and the V segment lost 0 bases, leaving 2 bases of the junction unmatched. The germline V gene has CDR1 LGHNA and CDR2 YNFKEQ. The CDR3 DNA reads as TGTGCCAGCAGCCAAGATGGGGACAGGGGCAATCAGCCCCAGCATTTT. This translates into CASSQDGDRGNQPQHF.

The chain is built from TRBV12-3 or TRBV12-4 and TRBJ2-3; D unresolved. The CDR3 has 12 amino acids. The V end lost 11 bases, the J end lost 2 bases, and 11 bases lay between the germline ends. This CDR3 reads CADQIITDTQYF. For the CDR3, the DNA is TGTGCCGACCAGATCATCACAGATACGCAGTATTTT.

The CDR3 DNA sequence: TGTGCCAGCAGTTACGCCAGGGGAGGAAACACCATATATTTT. This translates into CASSYARGGNTIYF. This chain links TRBV6-6 with TRBJ1-3; tentatively, D is TRBD1 (6 bases). Trimming removed 2 bases from V and 4 bases from J, with 9 bases in between. The germline gives CDR1 MNHNY, CDR2 SVGAGI (reference sequence). This CDR3 comprises 14 residues.

The chain has TRBV4-2 and TRBJ2-3; D might be TRBD1 (6 bases). The ends were cut back, 1 base at V and 4 bases at J, with 15 bases in the middle. The CDR3 loop spans 16 amino acids. Germline V CDR1 and CDR2: LGHNA, YNFKEQ. Written as DNA, the CDR3 is TGTGCCAGCAGCCAAGGGGTCCAGGGGCGCGCAGATACGCAGTATTTT. Protein: CASSQGVQGRADTQYF.

The sample holds a few counts of this clonotype. This chain joins TRBV2 and TRBJ1-1; 7 bases fit TRBD1. V lost 6 bases, J lost 1 base, and 8 bases stayed unmatched. The CDR3 runs 15 residues. Germline V lookup: CDR1 SNHLY, CDR2 FYNNEI. In DNA form, the CDR3 reads TGTGCCAGCAGCAGCCGCCGGACAGGGAACACTGAAGCTTTCTTT. It specifies CASSSRRTGNTEAFF.